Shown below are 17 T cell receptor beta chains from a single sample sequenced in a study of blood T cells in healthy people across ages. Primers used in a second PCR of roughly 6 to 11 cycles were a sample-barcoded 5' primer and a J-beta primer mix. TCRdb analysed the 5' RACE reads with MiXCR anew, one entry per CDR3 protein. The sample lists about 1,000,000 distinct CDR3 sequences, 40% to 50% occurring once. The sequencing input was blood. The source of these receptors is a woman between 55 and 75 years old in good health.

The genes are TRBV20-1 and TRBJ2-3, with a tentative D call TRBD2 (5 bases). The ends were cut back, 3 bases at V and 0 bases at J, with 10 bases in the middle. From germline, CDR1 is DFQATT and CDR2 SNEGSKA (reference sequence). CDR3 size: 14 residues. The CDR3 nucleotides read TGCAGTGCTAGCTCGGGGATCAGCACAGATACGCAGTATTTT. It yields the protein CSASSGISTDTQYF.

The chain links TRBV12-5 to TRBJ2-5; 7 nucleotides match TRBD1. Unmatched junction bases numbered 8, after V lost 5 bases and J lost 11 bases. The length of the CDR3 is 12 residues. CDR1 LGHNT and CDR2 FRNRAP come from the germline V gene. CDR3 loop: CASGLDRNEQYF. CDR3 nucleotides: TGTGCTAGTGGTCTGGACAGGAATGAGCAGTACTTC.

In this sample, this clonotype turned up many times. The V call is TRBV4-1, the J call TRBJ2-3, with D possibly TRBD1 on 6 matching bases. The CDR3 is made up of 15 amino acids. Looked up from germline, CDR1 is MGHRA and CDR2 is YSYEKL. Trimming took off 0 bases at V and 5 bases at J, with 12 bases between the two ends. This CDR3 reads CASSQEGTNRDTQYF. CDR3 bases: TGCGCCAGCAGCCAAGAAGGGACAAACCGAGATACGCAGTATTTT.

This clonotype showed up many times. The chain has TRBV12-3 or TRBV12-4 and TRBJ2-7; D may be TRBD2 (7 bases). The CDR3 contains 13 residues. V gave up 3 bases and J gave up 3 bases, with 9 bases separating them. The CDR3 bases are TGTGCCAGCAGTTTCGGGGGGCACTACGAGCAGTACTTC. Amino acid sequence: CASSFGGHYEQYF.

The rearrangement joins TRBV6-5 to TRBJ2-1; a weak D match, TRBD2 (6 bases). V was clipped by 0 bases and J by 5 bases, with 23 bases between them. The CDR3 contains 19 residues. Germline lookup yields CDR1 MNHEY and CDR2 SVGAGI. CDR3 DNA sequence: TGTGCCAGCAGTTACTCGATTCGACGAGCGGGCGGAACAGACAATGAGCAGTTCTTC. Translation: CASSYSIRRAGGTDNEQFF.

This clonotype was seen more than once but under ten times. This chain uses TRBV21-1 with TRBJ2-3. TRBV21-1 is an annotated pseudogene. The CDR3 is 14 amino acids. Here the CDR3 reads CASSNEPYTDTQYF. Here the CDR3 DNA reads TGTGCCAGCAGCAATGAACCCTACACAGATACGCAGTATTTT.

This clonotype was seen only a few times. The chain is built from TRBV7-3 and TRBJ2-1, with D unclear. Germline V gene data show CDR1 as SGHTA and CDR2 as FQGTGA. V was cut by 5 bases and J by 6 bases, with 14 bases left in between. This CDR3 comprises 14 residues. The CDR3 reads CASSPPGASNEQFF. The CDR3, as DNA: TGTGCCAGCAGCCCCCCCGGTGCCAGCAATGAGCAGTTCTTC.

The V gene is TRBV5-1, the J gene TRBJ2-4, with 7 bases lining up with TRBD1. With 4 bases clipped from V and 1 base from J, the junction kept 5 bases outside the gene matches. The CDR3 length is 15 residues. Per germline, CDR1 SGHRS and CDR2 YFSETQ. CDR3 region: CASSDRDIAKNIQYF. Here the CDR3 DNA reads TGCGCCAGCAGCGACAGGGATATTGCCAAAAACATTCAGTACTTC.

The CDR3 spells CATFSFTGELFF. The CDR3 coding sequence is TGTGCCACCTTTTCATTCACCGGGGAGCTGTTTTTT. This chain links TRBV10-3 with TRBJ2-2; D is uncertain. The germline V and J ends were trimmed by 10 bases and 4 bases, with 10 bases remaining between them. The CDR3 has 12 residues. Germline V gene sequence: CDR1 ENHRY, CDR2 SYGVKD.

The CDR3 DNA sequence: TGTGCCACCAGTGATACACAGGGGCGAGAGACCCAGTACTTC. Residues: CATSDTQGRETQYF. The chain recombines TRBV24-1 with TRBJ2-5, with 7 bases that match TRBD1. The CDR3 length is 14 residues. The germline V gene encodes CDR1 KGHDR and CDR2 SFDVKD. V was clipped by 3 bases and J by 4 bases; unmatched bases: 4.

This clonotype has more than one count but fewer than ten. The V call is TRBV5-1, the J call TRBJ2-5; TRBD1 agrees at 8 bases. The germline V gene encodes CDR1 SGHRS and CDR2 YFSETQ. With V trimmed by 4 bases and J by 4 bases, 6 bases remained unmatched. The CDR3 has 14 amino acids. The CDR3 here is CASSVGQGAETQYF. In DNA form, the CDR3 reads TGCGCCAGCAGCGTTGGACAGGGCGCAGAGACCCAGTACTTC.

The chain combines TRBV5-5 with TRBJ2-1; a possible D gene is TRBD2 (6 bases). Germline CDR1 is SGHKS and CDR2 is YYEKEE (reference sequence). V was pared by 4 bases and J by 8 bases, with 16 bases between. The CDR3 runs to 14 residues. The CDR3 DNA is TGTGCCAGCAGCATCACGGGACTCATTCATGAGCAGTTCTTC. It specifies CASSITGLIHEQFF.

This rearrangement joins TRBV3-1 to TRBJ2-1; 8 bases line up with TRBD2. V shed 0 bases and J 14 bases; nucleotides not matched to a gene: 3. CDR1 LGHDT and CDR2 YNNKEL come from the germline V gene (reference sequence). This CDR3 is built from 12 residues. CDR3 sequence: CASSQELAGKFF. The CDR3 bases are TGTGCCAGCAGCCAAGAATTAGCGGGAAAGTTCTTC.

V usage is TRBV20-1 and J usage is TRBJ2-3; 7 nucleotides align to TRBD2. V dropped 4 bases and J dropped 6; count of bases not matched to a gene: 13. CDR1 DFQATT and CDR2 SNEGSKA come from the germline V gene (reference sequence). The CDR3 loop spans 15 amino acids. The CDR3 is CSATRLASRGDTQYF. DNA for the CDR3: TGCAGTGCTACCCGACTAGCCAGTCGAGGGGATACGCAGTATTTT.

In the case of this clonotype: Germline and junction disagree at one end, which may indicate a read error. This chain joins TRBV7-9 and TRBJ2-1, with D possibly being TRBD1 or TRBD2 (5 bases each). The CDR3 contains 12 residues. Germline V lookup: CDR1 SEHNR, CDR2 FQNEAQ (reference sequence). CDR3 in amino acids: CASSGTYDEQFF. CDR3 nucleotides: TGTGCCAGCAGCGGGACCTACGATGAGCAGTTCTTC.

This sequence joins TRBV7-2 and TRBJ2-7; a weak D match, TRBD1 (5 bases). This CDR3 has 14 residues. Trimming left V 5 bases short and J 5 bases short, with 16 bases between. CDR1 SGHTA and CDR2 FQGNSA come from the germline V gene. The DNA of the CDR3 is TGTGCCAGCAGCCCCGCAGGGTTCTGGGACGAGCAGTACTTC. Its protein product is CASSPAGFWDEQYF.

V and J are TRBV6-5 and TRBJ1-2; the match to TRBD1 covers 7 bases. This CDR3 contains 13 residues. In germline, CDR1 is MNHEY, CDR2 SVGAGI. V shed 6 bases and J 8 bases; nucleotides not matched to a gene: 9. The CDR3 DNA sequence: TGTGCCAGCAGGAAACAGGGGCGGCAAGGCTACACCTTC. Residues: CASRKQGRQGYTF.